This section outlines one T cell receptor beta chain sequence together with its context. No antigen is known for it. The whole isolated RNA underwent reverse transcription, so sequencing captured expressed TCRB transcripts. The data were produced by immunoSEQ multiplex PCR, yet TCRdb's version contains in-frame clones alone and is incomplete. The data show 250,000 to 400,000 clones, 14% seen once. This sample was taken from a study of beta chain features in type 1 diabetes. Findings and caveats of the study: Possible PCR preference for shorter templates applied equally to patients and controls. VDJ junctions from patients with type 1 diabetes contained fewer insertions and more deletions.

Germline V gene data show CDR1 as MGHDK and CDR2 as SYGVNS. The V end was cut by 3 bases, the J end by 5 bases, with 16 bases between. The CDR3 contains 15 residues. This receptor was identified in a man aged 25 to 40 in good health. V usage is TRBV25-1 and J usage is TRBJ2-5, with D possibly matching TRBD2 (6 bases). Sequencing was carried out using central memory CD4+ T cells from blood. CDR3 in DNA: TGTGCCAGCAGTGACGCCAGGGAGGTTCGGGAGACCCAGTACTTC. It encodes CASSDAREVRETQYF.